The rows below give T cell receptor beta chains drawn from one sample of a study of T cell responses to AZD1222 COVID-19 vaccine. TCRdb's copy holds only in-frame clones and misses some; the assay was immunoSEQ multiplex PCR. The table shows roughly 120,000 clones, with roughly 87% occurring only once. The sequencing here drew on peripheral blood, taken on day 0 of AZD1222 vaccination. Every receptor here comes from an adult in good health. Both conserved end residues are part of each CDR3. A D gene is named only where the DNA matches it firmly. Expanded clones are given a class, and other clones once, few, many or no size at all.

>TRBV7-2|TRBJ2-1|NA|NA
TGTGCCAGCAGCTCCCCAAACACCCCCCTCTCTTTTTATAGCAATGAGCAGTTCTTC
CASSSPNTPLSFYSNEQFF
>TRBV28|TRBJ2-3|NA|NA
TGTGCCAGCAGTATCAGGGTTATACCTCTAAGGGATACGCAGTATTTT
CASSIRVIPLRDTQYF
>TRBV7-9|TRBJ2-5|NA|NA
TGTGCCAGCAGCTTACGTCTCGGAAGCCAAGAGACCCAGTACTTC
CASSLRLGSQETQYF
>TRBV7-3|TRBJ2-1|NA|TRBD2
TGTGCCAGCAGCGAGCGACTAGCGGGAGTTAATGAGCAGTTCTTC
CASSERLAGVNEQFF
>TRBV7-9|TRBJ1-4|NA|TRBD1
TGTGCCAGCAGCTTAGCGACAGGGGGCCCTGAAAAACTGTTTTTT
CASSLATGGPEKLFF
>TRBV7-2|TRBJ1-3|NA|NA
TGTGCCAGCAGCTTAATCGGAAACACCATATATTTT
CASSLIGNTIYF
>TRBV6-5|TRBJ1-2|NA|TRBD1
TGTGCCAGCAGTTACTGGACAGGGGGACGTAACTATGGCTACACCTTC
CASSYWTGGRNYGYTF
>TRBV6-5|TRBJ2-7|NA|TRBD1
TGTGCCAGCAGTTACGACAGGGCAAGCGAGCAGTACTTC
CASSYDRASEQYF
>TRBV7-2|TRBJ1-3|NA|NA
TGTGCCAGCAGCTTAGATGTGACAGCCACCGGAGCCATATATTTT
CASSLDVTATGAIYF
>TRBV12-3/TRBV12-4|TRBJ1-4|once|NA
TGTGCCAGCAGTTATCTTGAAAAACTGTTTTTT
CASSYLEKLFF
>TRBV28|TRBJ2-7|NA|NA
TGTGCCAGCAGTTTAGGGGGCGAGCAGTACTTC
CASSLGGEQYF
>TRBV24-1|TRBJ1-2|NA|NA
TGTGCCACCAGTGAAGCAGGGACCAACTATGGCTACACCTTC
CATSEAGTNYGYTF
>TRBV24-1|TRBJ2-1|NA|TRBD1
TGTGCCACCAGTGATGACAGGGGGGGAGGCAATGAGCAGTTCTTC
CATSDDRGGGNEQFF
>TRBV3-1/TRBV3-2|TRBJ1-3|NA|NA
TGTGCCAGCAGCCAAGGCAGGGCTGGAAACACCATATATTTT
CASSQGRAGNTIYF
>TRBV27|TRBJ2-7|once|TRBD1
TGTGCCAGCAGTAGCGCAGGGGGCTACGAGCAGTACTTC
CASSSAGGYEQYF
>TRBV7-2|TRBJ1-2|NA|NA
TGTGCCAGCAGCTTAGTGTCCGGGGTGGGCTACACCTTC
CASSLVSGVGYTF
>TRBV5-6|TRBJ1-2|NA|TRBD1
TGTGCCAGCAGCCCGCAGGGGGCCGTCTATGGCTACACCTTC
CASSPQGAVYGYTF